This T cell receptor (beta chain) derives from a study of blood T cell repertoires in COVID-19. The CDR3 loop spans 11 amino acids. Germline CDR1 reads DFQATT; CDR2 reads SNEGSKA (reference sequence). V gave up 6 bases and J gave up 6 bases, with 12 bases separating them. The data were produced by immunoSEQ multiplex PCR, yet TCRdb's version contains in-frame clones alone and is incomplete. Of tens of thousands of clones in the sample, approximately 88% were seen once. This chain joins TRBV20-1 and TRBJ2-7; D is possibly TRBD1 (6 bases). The receptor's source is an elderly woman with active or convalescent COVID-19. Sequenced input: peripheral blood. CDR3: CSATQGSEQYF. CDR3 DNA: TGCAGTGCCACTCAGGGGTCCGAGCAGTACTTC.